This TCR beta chain was obtained from a study of cytomegalovirus exposure and HLA in healthy donors. Study-wide points: Fewer N-insertions (relative to the approximately 700-donor mean) were reportedly seen in an Asian-associated ancestry cluster in a later analysis. Presence/absence analyses assumed roughly uniform sequencing depth across donors, which may not hold.

Losses at the gene ends were 6 bases for V and 5 bases for J; bases not matched to a gene: 4. Germline loops: CDR1 LGHNA, CDR2 YNFKEQ. This CDR3 has 14 amino acids. Use of 60 Vbeta and 13 Jbeta primers characterized the PCR. Measured with immunoSEQ multiplex PCR; TCRdb has only the in-frame clones, and not every one. The sample lists a few hundred thousand clones, 75% to 85% occurring once. With regard to this clone: The antigen remains unidentified.

The source material was PBMCs. The origin of this receptor is a girl aged 2 to 9 in good health and CMV-seronegative. The chain is built from TRBV4-2 and TRBJ2-1; 10 bases line up with TRBD2. DNA for the CDR3: TGTGCCAGCAGTGAGCGGGAGGGGGACAATGAGCAGTTCTTC. Translating it yields CASSEREGDNEQFF.